Listed below are T cell receptor beta chains from one sample, sequenced in a study of control samples from healthy donors and cancer patients. The protocol was immunoSEQ multiplex PCR, while the TCRdb copy is restricted to in-frame clones and leaves out a portion. The sample yields around 100,000 clones, 87% seen once. The sample consisted of blood. The source of these receptors is a woman aged 45-65 years in good health. Each CDR3 is given with its conserved first and last residue. Each record gives: D gene, J gene, V gene, clone size, CDR3 protein, CDR3 DNA. The D gene is left open where the match is weak. Size values are once, few and many counts, or a class for expanded clones, and some rows have none.

D gene: .; J gene: TRBJ2-3; V gene: TRBV16; clone size: .; CDR3 protein: CASSQPSTDTQYF; CDR3 DNA: TGTGCCAGCAGCCAACCTAGCACAGATACGCAGTATTTT
D gene: .; J gene: TRBJ2-6; V gene: TRBV5-6; clone size: .; CDR3 protein: CASSSRGSGANVLTF; CDR3 DNA: TGTGCCAGCAGTTCCCGGGGCTCTGGGGCCAACGTCCTGACTTTC
D gene: TRBD1; J gene: TRBJ1-2; V gene: TRBV5-1; clone size: .; CDR3 protein: CASSRDSNYGYTF; CDR3 DNA: TGCGCCAGCAGCCGGGACAGTAACTATGGCTACACCTTC
D gene: .; J gene: TRBJ2-1; V gene: TRBV25-1; clone size: few; CDR3 protein: CASSDIGLRRNEQFF; CDR3 DNA: TGTGCCAGCAGTGACATAGGGTTGCGGCGAAATGAGCAGTTCTTC
D gene: .; J gene: TRBJ1-1; V gene: TRBV18; clone size: .; CDR3 protein: CASSPRGGSTEAFF; CDR3 DNA: TGTGCCAGCTCACCACGGGGAGGAAGCACTGAAGCTTTCTTT
D gene: .; J gene: TRBJ2-5; V gene: TRBV18; clone size: .; CDR3 protein: CASSPQSYGETQYF; CDR3 DNA: TGTGCCAGCTCACCACAAAGCTATGGGGAGACCCAGTACTTC
D gene: TRBD2; J gene: TRBJ2-1; V gene: TRBV4-3; clone size: .; CDR3 protein: CASSQDRAGGLERFF; CDR3 DNA: TGCGCCAGCAGCCAAGATCGAGCGGGAGGCCTTGAGCGGTTCTTC
D gene: .; J gene: TRBJ2-5; V gene: TRBV5-1; clone size: once; CDR3 protein: CASSLDNSQETQYF; CDR3 DNA: TGCGCCAGCAGCTTGGATAACAGCCAAGAGACCCAGTACTTC
D gene: .; J gene: TRBJ2-7; V gene: TRBV19; clone size: .; CDR3 protein: CASSAPDKPSGEQYF; CDR3 DNA: TGTGCCAGTAGTGCCCCGGACAAGCCGTCGGGGGAGCAGTACTTC
D gene: TRBD1; J gene: TRBJ2-3; V gene: TRBV2; clone size: .; CDR3 protein: CAQARDRRSDTQYF; CDR3 DNA: TGTGCCCAAGCACGGGACAGGCGCTCCGATACGCAGTATTTT
D gene: TRBD1; J gene: TRBJ2-1; V gene: TRBV16; clone size: once; CDR3 protein: CASSGQAPEQFF; CDR3 DNA: TGTGCCAGCAGCGGACAGGCTCCTGAGCAGTTCTTC
D gene: TRBD1; J gene: TRBJ1-6; V gene: TRBV11-3; clone size: .; CDR3 protein: CASSLSPLGQGGHSPLHF; CDR3 DNA: TGTGCCAGCAGCCTCTCCCCTCTAGGACAGGGAGGGCATTCACCCCTCCACTTT
D gene: .; J gene: TRBJ1-4; V gene: TRBV12-3/TRBV12-4; clone size: few; CDR3 protein: CASSLGVQSIF; CDR3 DNA: TGTGCCAGCAGTTTAGGAGTCCAATCCATTTTT
D gene: .; J gene: TRBJ2-1; V gene: TRBV27; clone size: .; CDR3 protein: CASGRDEQFF; CDR3 DNA: TGTGCCAGCGGGCGGGATGAGCAGTTCTTC
D gene: TRBD2; J gene: TRBJ2-1; V gene: TRBV9; clone size: .; CDR3 protein: CASSASGGARNEQFF; CDR3 DNA: TGTGCCAGCAGCGCTAGCGGGGGGGCGCGCAATGAGCAGTTCTTC
D gene: TRBD1; J gene: TRBJ1-1; V gene: TRBV11-3; clone size: .; CDR3 protein: CASSLLPTHGTGRSRAEAFF; CDR3 DNA: TGTGCCAGCAGCCTCTTACCCACTCATGGGACAGGGCGCTCAAGGGCTGAAGCTTTCTTT
D gene: .; J gene: TRBJ1-1; V gene: TRBV18; clone size: .; CDR3 protein: CASSPVIGPNTEAFF; CDR3 DNA: TGTGCCAGCTCACCTGTAATAGGGCCGAACACTGAAGCTTTCTTT
D gene: .; J gene: TRBJ1-1; V gene: TRBV5-1; clone size: .; CDR3 protein: CASRLDQNTEAFF; CDR3 DNA: TGCGCCAGCAGGTTGGATCAGAACACTGAAGCTTTCTTT
D gene: TRBD1; J gene: TRBJ2-5; V gene: TRBV10-3; clone size: .; CDR3 protein: CATRPGTVNETQYF; CDR3 DNA: TGTGCCACCCGACCGGGGACAGTCAATGAGACCCAGTACTTC
D gene: TRBD2; J gene: TRBJ2-5; V gene: TRBV7-8; clone size: .; CDR3 protein: CASSLTGGRETQYF; CDR3 DNA: TGTGCCAGCAGCTTAACGGGAGGGAGAGAGACCCAGTACTTC
D gene: TRBD2; J gene: TRBJ2-7; V gene: TRBV2; clone size: .; CDR3 protein: CASTLLAGIAYEQYF; CDR3 DNA: TGTGCCAGCACCTTGTTAGCGGGGATTGCCTACGAGCAGTACTTC
D gene: TRBD2; J gene: TRBJ2-5; V gene: TRBV10-3; clone size: .; CDR3 protein: CATLGLAGAATDTQYF; CDR3 DNA: TGTGCCACGTTGGGACTAGCGGGGGCCGCGACGGATACCCAGTACTTC
D gene: .; J gene: TRBJ2-5; V gene: TRBV11-2; clone size: .; CDR3 protein: CASSKWGKETQYF; CDR3 DNA: TGTGCCAGCAGTAAATGGGGGAAAGAGACCCAGTACTTC
D gene: .; J gene: TRBJ1-2; V gene: TRBV5-6; clone size: .; CDR3 protein: CASSLSRANYGYTF; CDR3 DNA: TGTGCCAGCAGCTTGAGCAGGGCCAACTATGGCTACACCTTC
D gene: TRBD2; J gene: TRBJ2-2; V gene: TRBV10-3; clone size: .; CDR3 protein: CAIRRTSGVINTGELFF; CDR3 DNA: TGTGCCATCAGGAGGACTAGCGGGGTGATTAACACCGGGGAGCTGTTTTTT
D gene: TRBD2; J gene: TRBJ2-1; V gene: TRBV18; clone size: .; CDR3 protein: CASSSTSGYNEQFF; CDR3 DNA: TGTGCCAGCTCCTCGACTAGCGGCTACAATGAGCAGTTCTTC
D gene: .; J gene: TRBJ2-1; V gene: TRBV11-1; clone size: once; CDR3 protein: CASSLVIGGQVEQFF; CDR3 DNA: TGTGCCAGCAGCTTAGTGATTGGGGGGCAGGTTGAGCAGTTCTTC
D gene: TRBD1; J gene: TRBJ2-1; V gene: TRBV10-3; clone size: .; CDR3 protein: CATRGQGGEQFF; CDR3 DNA: TGTGCCACCAGAGGACAGGGTGGGGAGCAGTTCTTC
D gene: .; J gene: TRBJ2-1; V gene: TRBV7-2; clone size: .; CDR3 protein: CASSLAGIAYNEQFF; CDR3 DNA: TGTGCCAGCAGCTTGGCAGGTATAGCCTACAATGAGCAGTTCTTC
D gene: .; J gene: TRBJ2-6; V gene: TRBV3-1/TRBV3-2; clone size: .; CDR3 protein: CASSQVMGESAGANVLTF; CDR3 DNA: TGTGCCAGCAGCCAAGTTATGGGGGAGTCCGCTGGGGCCAACGTCCTGACTTTC
D gene: TRBD1; J gene: TRBJ1-6; V gene: TRBV5-1; clone size: .; CDR3 protein: CASSLTGEVSPLHF; CDR3 DNA: TGCGCCAGCAGCCTGACAGGGGAAGTTTCACCCCTCCACTTT
D gene: TRBD1; J gene: TRBJ2-3; V gene: TRBV18; clone size: once; CDR3 protein: CASSPPEGAGDTQYF; CDR3 DNA: TGTGCCAGCTCACCACCCGAGGGGGCAGGGGATACGCAGTATTTT
D gene: .; J gene: TRBJ1-5; V gene: TRBV7-9; clone size: .; CDR3 protein: CASSLGGSSNQPQHF; CDR3 DNA: TGTGCCAGCAGCTTAGGGGGGAGTAGCAATCAGCCCCAGCATTTT
D gene: TRBD2; J gene: TRBJ2-1; V gene: TRBV18; clone size: once; CDR3 protein: CASSQGTSGYNEQFF; CDR3 DNA: TGTGCCAGCTCACAAGGGACTAGCGGCTACAATGAGCAGTTCTTC
D gene: .; J gene: TRBJ2-4; V gene: TRBV6-2/TRBV6-3; clone size: .; CDR3 protein: CASSQLPRPIQYF; CDR3 DNA: TGTGCCAGCAGTCAACTTCCTAGGCCCATTCAGTACTTC
D gene: TRBD1; J gene: TRBJ2-7; V gene: TRBV5-1; clone size: .; CDR3 protein: CASSPGQGAIYEQYF; CDR3 DNA: TGCGCCAGCAGCCCGGGACAGGGGGCTATCTACGAGCAGTACTTC
D gene: TRBD2; J gene: TRBJ2-2; V gene: TRBV3-1/TRBV3-2; clone size: .; CDR3 protein: CASSHRASGLRFGELFF; CDR3 DNA: TGTGCCAGCAGCCATAGAGCTAGCGGGCTTCGCTTCGGGGAGCTGTTTTTT
D gene: .; J gene: TRBJ2-1; V gene: TRBV6-2/TRBV6-3; clone size: .; CDR3 protein: CASSYQGVYNEQFF; CDR3 DNA: TGTGCCAGCAGTTACCAGGGTGTCTACAATGAGCAGTTCTTC
D gene: .; J gene: TRBJ2-2; V gene: TRBV7-9; clone size: .; CDR3 protein: CASSPRQAGNTGELFF; CDR3 DNA: TGTGCCAGCAGCCCACGCCAAGCGGGGAACACCGGGGAGCTGTTTTTT
D gene: .; J gene: TRBJ1-6; V gene: TRBV5-6; clone size: once; CDR3 protein: CASSPRASYNSPLHF; CDR3 DNA: TGTGCCAGCAGCCCCAGGGCTTCCTATAATTCACCCCTCCACTTT
D gene: .; J gene: TRBJ2-1; V gene: TRBV7-9; clone size: .; CDR3 protein: CASSSRGGVDYNEQFF; CDR3 DNA: TGTGCCAGCAGCTCGAGAGGGGGGGTGGACTACAATGAGCAGTTCTTC
D gene: .; J gene: TRBJ1-3; V gene: TRBV29-1; clone size: .; CDR3 protein: CSVKAGGIGNTIYF; CDR3 DNA: TGCAGCGTCAAGGCGGGCGGAATCGGAAACACCATATATTTT
D gene: TRBD1; J gene: TRBJ1-2; V gene: TRBV16; clone size: .; CDR3 protein: CASSPGTVYGYTF; CDR3 DNA: TGTGCCAGCAGCCCCGGGACAGTCTATGGCTACACCTTC
D gene: .; J gene: TRBJ2-6; V gene: TRBV15; clone size: .; CDR3 protein: CATSGWTANVLTF; CDR3 DNA: TGTGCCACCAGCGGTTGGACGGCCAACGTCCTGACTTTC
D gene: .; J gene: TRBJ1-1; V gene: TRBV6-5; clone size: .; CDR3 protein: CASSYNRQMNTEAFF; CDR3 DNA: TGTGCCAGCAGCTATAATAGGCAGATGAACACTGAAGCTTTCTTT
D gene: .; J gene: TRBJ1-2; V gene: TRBV2; clone size: few; CDR3 protein: CASIQGEVFGYGYTF; CDR3 DNA: TGTGCCAGCATACAGGGCGAGGTTTTTGGGTATGGCTACACCTTC
D gene: .; J gene: TRBJ1-1; V gene: TRBV3-1/TRBV3-2; clone size: .; CDR3 protein: CASSQVLGSGTEAFF; CDR3 DNA: TGTGCCAGCAGCCAAGTTTTGGGTTCGGGCACTGAAGCTTTCTTT
D gene: TRBD1; J gene: TRBJ2-3; V gene: TRBV12-5; clone size: .; CDR3 protein: CASEPQTGSTDTQYF; CDR3 DNA: TGTGCTAGTGAACCACAGACAGGGAGCACAGATACGCAGTATTTT
D gene: TRBD2; J gene: TRBJ2-1; V gene: TRBV7-9; clone size: .; CDR3 protein: CASSLGGSGGDNEQFF; CDR3 DNA: TGTGCCAGCAGCTTAGGTGGTAGCGGGGGAGACAATGAGCAGTTCTTC
D gene: .; J gene: TRBJ2-5; V gene: TRBV19; clone size: .; CDR3 protein: CASRDPSRAGQETQYF; CDR3 DNA: TGTGCCAGTAGGGATCCTAGCAGAGCTGGGCAAGAGACCCAGTACTTC
D gene: .; J gene: TRBJ2-1; V gene: TRBV19; clone size: .; CDR3 protein: CASSTGTFGGGGYNEQFF; CDR3 DNA: TGTGCCAGTAGTACCGGGACATTCGGGGGAGGGGGCTACAATGAGCAGTTCTTC
D gene: TRBD2; J gene: TRBJ2-1; V gene: TRBV6-4; clone size: .; CDR3 protein: CASSALAGGSPSYNEQFF; CDR3 DNA: TGTGCCAGCAGTGCCCTAGCGGGAGGGTCCCCCTCCTACAATGAGCAGTTCTTC
D gene: .; J gene: TRBJ1-4; V gene: TRBV5-6; clone size: few; CDR3 protein: CASSPGRWNEKLFF; CDR3 DNA: TGTGCCAGCAGCCCTGGACGTTGGAATGAAAAACTGTTTTTT
D gene: .; J gene: TRBJ2-5; V gene: TRBV4-1; clone size: .; CDR3 protein: CASSQEQRETQYF; CDR3 DNA: TGCGCCAGCAGCCAAGAGCAAAGGGAGACCCAGTACTTC
D gene: .; J gene: TRBJ2-7; V gene: TRBV29-1; clone size: .; CDR3 protein: CSVELQGGEQYF; CDR3 DNA: TGCAGCGTTGAACTCCAGGGGGGCGAGCAGTACTTC
D gene: TRBD1; J gene: TRBJ1-2; V gene: TRBV6-5; clone size: .; CDR3 protein: CASSRQGGRYGYTF; CDR3 DNA: TGTGCCAGCAGTCGACAGGGTGGAAGGTATGGCTACACCTTC
D gene: TRBD1; J gene: TRBJ1-2; V gene: TRBV3-1/TRBV3-2; clone size: .; CDR3 protein: CASSLRQGDHGYTF; CDR3 DNA: TGTGCCAGCAGCCTACGACAGGGGGACCATGGCTACACCTTC
D gene: TRBD1; J gene: TRBJ1-2; V gene: TRBV6-2/TRBV6-3; clone size: .; CDR3 protein: CASSHLTGTVYGYTF; CDR3 DNA: TGTGCCAGCAGCCATTTAACCGGGACAGTTTATGGCTACACCTTC
D gene: .; J gene: TRBJ2-5; V gene: TRBV7-9; clone size: .; CDR3 protein: CASSWWESAETQYF; CDR3 DNA: TGTGCCAGCAGCTGGTGGGAGTCGGCAGAGACCCAGTACTTC
D gene: .; J gene: TRBJ1-1; V gene: TRBV9; clone size: .; CDR3 protein: CATGPPSSPEAFF; CDR3 DNA: TGTGCCACAGGACCGCCGTCTTCCCCTGAAGCTTTCTTT